A selection of T cell receptor beta chains follows, all from one sample in a study of immune cell composition in non-small cell lung cancer. Only in-frame clones appear in the TCRdb table, and some are missing; sequencing was by immunoSEQ multiplex PCR. The data show 14,000 to 15,000 clones, about two thirds seen once. Material for sequencing was lung tumor tissue. These receptors were taken from a human donor with non-small cell lung cancer. The CDR3 runs from the conserved cysteine through the conserved F or W. A D gene is named only where the DNA matches it firmly. Clone size is stated in some rows and not others, as once, few, many or a class when expanded.

len | abundance | j_gene | d_gene | v_gene | CDR3nt | CDR3aa
15 | once | TRBJ2-7 | TRBD2 | TRBV7-3 | TGTGCCAGCAGCCCTAGCGGGGGGGCCTTGGACGAGCAGTACTTC | CASSPSGGALDEQYF
13 | NA | TRBJ1-1 | NA | TRBV19 | TGTGCCAGTAGTATCCGTGATTCTCGGGAAGCTTTCTTT | CASSIRDSREAFF
14 | once | TRBJ2-1 | TRBD2 | TRBV4-2 | TGTGCCAGCGGTGCGGGGGGGGGTTACAATGAGCAGTTCTTC | CASGAGGGYNEQFF
16 | NA | TRBJ1-1 | NA | TRBV5-1 | TGCGCCAGCAGCTTTTCCCCGGGACAAGTGAACACTGAAGCTTTCTTT | CASSFSPGQVNTEAFF
14 | NA | TRBJ2-2 | NA | TRBV9 | TGTGCCAGCAGCGTCGGACAGCCAGGGACGGAGCTGTTTTTT | CASSVGQPGTELFF
15 | few | TRBJ2-1 | TRBD2 | TRBV9 | TGTGCCAGCAGCGGACTAGCGGTCCCCTACAATGAGCAGTTCTTC | CASSGLAVPYNEQFF
10 | NA | TRBJ1-1 | NA | TRBV29-1 | TGCAGCGTTGATGACGAGCGAGCTTTCTTT | CSVDDERAFF
17 | NA | TRBJ2-2 | NA | TRBV5-1 | TGCGCCAGCAGCCCCCTCCCCCAGCGGAGCGAACACCGGGGAGCTGTTTTT | CASSPLPQRSEHRGAVF
14 | NA | TRBJ1-2 | NA | TRBV27 | TGTGCCAGCAGTTTATCTCCCGGTACCTATGGCTACACCTTC | CASSLSPGTYGYTF
14 | NA | TRBJ1-2 | NA | TRBV28 | TGTGCCAGCAGCCGGGCGGGGGGCCTCTATGGCTACACCTTC | CASSRAGGLYGYTF
16 | NA | TRBJ2-2 | NA | TRBV5-5 | TGTGCCAGCAGCTTTTTGGGACATCCGAACACCGGGGAGCTGTTTTTT | CASSFLGHPNTGELFF
14 | NA | TRBJ2-7 | NA | TRBV9 | TGTGCCAGCAGCGTAGAACTAGACCCCTACGAGCAGTACTTC | CASSVELDPYEQYF
14 | few | TRBJ1-6 | NA | TRBV7-6 | TGTGCCAGCAGCTTAGCGGGGGGTCGTTCACCCCTCCACTTT | CASSLAGGRSPLHF
18 | NA | TRBJ2-3 | TRBD1 | TRBV27 | TGTGCCAGCAGTTTATCCCGGGACAGGGTATCCCGCACAGATACGCAGTATTTT | CASSLSRDRVSRTDTQYF
15 | large | TRBJ2-1 | TRBD2 | TRBV7-2 | TGTGCCAGCAGCTCTAGCGGGGGGGCAGGAAATGAGCAGTTCTTC | CASSSSGGAGNEQFF
15 | NA | TRBJ2-3 | NA | TRBV5-1 | TGCGCCAGCAGGTTCGACCCGACTAGCACAGATACGCAGTATTTT | CASRFDPTSTDTQYF
13 | NA | TRBJ2-5 | TRBD2 | TRBV7-3 | TGTGCCAGCAGCCGGGGAGGGTCGGAGACCCAGTACTTC | CASSRGGSETQYF
15 | NA | TRBJ2-5 | TRBD2 | TRBV5-1 | TGCGCCAGCAGCTTGGGTAGCGGGGGGTCGGAGACCCAGTACTTC | CASSLGSGGSETQYF
14 | NA | TRBJ2-3 | TRBD2 | TRBV9 | TGTGCCAGCAGCAGGGACTACAACACAGATACGCAGTATTTT | CASSRDYNTDTQYF
15 | once | TRBJ1-2 | NA | TRBV10-3 | TGTGCCATCAGTGAGTCAGGGGTCCCTAACTATGGCTACACCTTC | CAISESGVPNYGYTF
16 | NA | TRBJ1-2 | TRBD1 | TRBV11-2 | TGTGCCAGCAGCTTAACAGGGGGCCGGCTTAGCTATGGCTACACCTTC | CASSLTGGRLSYGYTF
15 | NA | TRBJ1-1 | NA | TRBV19 | TGTGCCAGTAGTATAGTTGGGGTGGAGGGCACTGAAGCTTTCTTT | CASSIVGVEGTEAFF
19 | NA | TRBJ1-5 | NA | TRBV15 | TGTGCCACCAGCAGAGATTTTAGCAGGGCAGAAGGCGGCAATCAGCCCCAGCATTTT | CATSRDFSRAEGGNQPQHF
17 | NA | TRBJ2-1 | TRBD2 | TRBV5-1 | TGCGCCAGCAGCCCTGGGTTGAAGCGGGGGGTTTTGAATGAGCAGTTCTTC | CASSPGLKRGVLNEQFF
14 | NA | TRBJ2-5 | NA | TRBV5-4 | TGTGCCAGCAGCTTGGTTCCGCAGCAAGAGACCCAGTACTTC | CASSLVPQQETQYF
15 | NA | TRBJ2-5 | TRBD1 | TRBV5-1 | TGCGCCAGCACCCCCAACCGGGACAGACAAGAGACCCAGTACTTC | CASTPNRDRQETQYF
15 | NA | TRBJ1-6 | TRBD1 | TRBV19 | TGTGCCAGTAGTATTGAGGGCAGGGGGCAAACACCCCTCCACTTT | CASSIEGRGQTPLHF
14 | NA | TRBJ1-2 | TRBD1 | TRBV6-5 | TGTGCCAGCAGTTACCCCGGGACAGCCGGTGGCTACACCTTC | CASSYPGTAGGYTF
17 | NA | TRBJ2-3 | TRBD2 | TRBV9 | TGTGCCAGCAGCGTAGTCCCTAGCGGGGTCCTCGGGGATACGCAGTATTTT | CASSVVPSGVLGDTQYF
11 | NA | TRBJ1-2 | NA | TRBV20-1 | TGCAGTGCTAGAGACCTCTATGGCTACACCTTC | CSARDLYGYTF
15 | NA | TRBJ1-1 | NA | TRBV6-5 | TGTGCCAGCAGTCCCATGGGGGGTGGGAACACTGAAGCTTTCTTT | CASSPMGGGNTEAFF
14 | once | TRBJ2-5 | TRBD1 | TRBV9 | TGTGCCAGCAGCCTTACGGGACAGGAAGAGACCCAGTACTTC | CASSLTGQEETQYF
14 | NA | TRBJ2-1 | NA | TRBV10-3 | TGTGCCATCAGTGAGTCAGACGGCGGGGACTGGAAGTTCTTC | CAISESDGGDWKFF
16 | once | TRBJ1-3 | TRBD1 | TRBV7-2 | TGTGCCAGCAGCTTGTCCGGGACAGGGGACGGAAACACCATATATTTT | CASSLSGTGDGNTIYF
18 | once | TRBJ1-5 | TRBD1 | TRBV7-9 | TGTGCCAGCAGCTTAGAAAGTATAGGACAGGGCCCATGGCAGCCCCAGCATTTT | CASSLESIGQGPWQPQHF
21 | NA | TRBJ2-3 | TRBD2 | TRBV27 | TGTGCCAGCAGTTTGTATCCGGGACTAGCGGGGGGCACTACTAGCACAGATACGCAGTATTTT | CASSLYPGLAGGTTSTDTQYF
15 | few | TRBJ1-1 | NA | TRBV4-2 | TGTGCCAGCAGCTCCCTGGACAGCCCTATTACTGAAGCTTTCTTT | CASSSLDSPITEAFF
14 | NA | TRBJ2-5 | TRBD2 | TRBV5-1 | TGCGCCAGCAACAGCGGGGCAAACCAAGAGACCCAGTACTTC | CASNSGANQETQYF
13 | NA | TRBJ2-5 | TRBD1 | TRBV6-6 | TGTGCCAGCAGCAGACAGGGGCAAGAGACCCAGTACTTC | CASSRQGQETQYF
13 | NA | TRBJ1-1 | NA | TRBV15 | TGTGCCACCAGCAGAAAGGGGTTGGCTGAAGCTTTCTTT | CATSRKGLAEAFF
15 | few | TRBJ1-5 | TRBD1 | TRBV19 | TGTGCCAGTAGCTGGGGACAGGTTCTCAATCAGCCCCAGCATTTT | CASSWGQVLNQPQHF
13 | NA | TRBJ1-4 | TRBD1 | TRBV6-4 | TGTGCCAGCAGTGACAACCAGGGGGGAAAACTGTTTTTT | CASSDNQGGKLFF
16 | NA | TRBJ1-3 | TRBD1 | TRBV5-5 | TGTGCCAGCAGCTTGGAAGGGACAGGGGCTGGAAACACCATATATTTT | CASSLEGTGAGNTIYF
15 | NA | TRBJ2-7 | NA | TRBV7-9 | TGTGCCACCGAAGCGATAGCAGGGGTTACCGTCGGGGAGTACTTC | CATEAIAGVTVGEYF
15 | NA | TRBJ2-6 | NA | TRBV5-5 | TGTGCCAGCAGCTTGCTTTCCTCTGGGGCCAACGTCCTGACTTTC | CASSLLSSGANVLTF
13 | NA | TRBJ2-2 | TRBD1 | TRBV7-9 | TGTGCCAGCAGCAAGACAGGGGTCGGGGAGCTGTTTTTT | CASSKTGVGELFF
14 | NA | TRBJ2-1 | TRBD2 | TRBV27 | TGTGCCAGCCGGACTAGCGGGGGTTACAATGAGCAGTTCTTC | CASRTSGGYNEQFF
18 | NA | TRBJ2-1 | TRBD2 | TRBV5-1 | TGCGCCAGCAGCTTGACGGCTAGCGGGGGGGCCAGCTACAATGAGCAGTTCTTC | CASSLTASGGASYNEQFF
13 | NA | TRBJ1-2 | TRBD1 | TRBV4-3 | TGCGCCAGCAGCCAGAATACCGGGACAGGACCCTTCTTC | CASSQNTGTGPFF
16 | NA | TRBJ2-6 | NA | TRBV2 | TGTGCCAGCAGTGTCTGGGCGTCCCCTGGGGCCAACGTCCTGACTTTC | CASSVWASPGANVLTF
13 | NA | TRBJ1-2 | NA | TRBV7-6 | TGTGCCAGCAGCTTGGACAGCGACTATGGCTACACCTTC | CASSLDSDYGYTF
19 | NA | TRBJ2-6 | TRBD1 | TRBV11-1 | TGTGCCAGCACCCAAATATTCGGGACAGGAGGGGCTGGGGCCAACGTCCTGACTTTC | CASTQIFGTGGAGANVLTF
15 | NA | TRBJ1-2 | TRBD1 | TRBV11-2 | TGTGCCAGCAGCTTAGAGGGGACAGGGCTATATGGCTACACCTTC | CASSLEGTGLYGYTF
14 | NA | TRBJ2-1 | NA | TRBV7-6 | TGTGCCAGCAGCTTGGGCCAGGACTACAATGAGCAGTTCTTC | CASSLGQDYNEQFF
13 | NA | TRBJ2-1 | NA | TRBV7-8 | TGTGCCAGCTGTGGGGCGATCCCAAATGAGCAGTTCTTC | CASCGAIPNEQFF
11 | NA | TRBJ1-1 | TRBD1 | TRBV20-1 | TGCAGTGCTGAGGACAGGGCTGAAGCTTTCTTT | CSAEDRAEAFF
13 | NA | TRBJ2-5 | NA | TRBV25-1 | TGTGCCAGCAGTGGTCCGGGTGTGGAGACCCAGTACTTC | CASSGPGVETQYF
11 | few | TRBJ2-5 | NA | TRBV5-1 | TGCGCCAGCAGTATCGCGGAGACCCAGTACTTC | CASSIAETQYF
12 | NA | TRBJ1-1 | TRBD1 | TRBV6-5 | TGTGCCAGCAGTTACTTGACAGGGCAAGCTTTCTTT | CASSYLTGQAFF
14 | NA | TRBJ2-7 | NA | TRBV5-6 | TGTGCCAGCAGCCGTCCCCCTGAGGACTACGAGCAGTACTTC | CASSRPPEDYEQYF